This TCR beta chain was recorded in a study of blood T cell repertoires in COVID-19. The study recruited people aged roughly 18 to 100 years across around 23 US areas. The assay was immunoSEQ multiplex PCR, and TCRdb's table has in-frame clones only and misses some. The sample shows 200,000 to 250,000 clones, 83% of them seen only once. The CDR3 runs to 15 residues. Germline V CDR1 and CDR2: MGHRA, YSYEKL. Trimming pared 4 bases from V and 2 bases from J, leaving 15 bases between. The origin of this receptor is a woman aged 45-65 years who had been exposed to COVID-19. V and J are TRBV4-1 and TRBJ2-7, with a possible D match to TRBD1 (5 bases). Material: PBMCs or T cells enriched from blood (not recorded which). The CDR3 reads CASSRLGGAPYEQYF. The CDR3 nucleotides read TGCGCCAGCAGCCGATTAGGTGGGGCCCCCTACGAGCAGTACTTC.